This T cell receptor (beta chain) came from a study of blood T cell repertoires in COVID-19. Across the whole study: PBMCs, B-cell-depleted T cells, or T cells provided the cDNA or gDNA that made up the material.

Germline V gene lookup returns CDR1 LGHNA and CDR2 YSLEER. CDR3 length: 17 residues. With 0 bases clipped from V and 4 bases from J, the junction kept 11 bases outside the gene matches. This clone appeared once. Different DNA sequences within this sample yield the same CDR3. The protocol was immunoSEQ multiplex PCR, while the TCRdb copy is restricted to in-frame clones and leaves out a portion. The sample gives 360,000 or so clones, 90% of which show up once; 5% to 8.5% is in the top ten. The chain combines TRBV4-3 with TRBJ2-7; 8 bases agree with TRBD1. The specimen was peripheral blood. The origin of this receptor is a man between 18 and 29 years old with active or convalescent COVID-19. The CDR3 DNA reads as TGCGCCAGCAGCCAAGATACACTAAGAGGACAGGGATACGAGCAGTACTTC. Protein sequence: CASSQDTLRGQGYEQYF.